This entry lists 21 T cell receptor beta chains sequenced from one sample in a study of T cell repertoires in cytomegalovirus infection. Their antigens are not known. TCRdb analysed the reads with MiXCR anew, one entry per CDR3 protein. The table includes fewer than 650,000 distinct CDR3 sequences, under 45% detected once. The input for sequencing was cultured PBMCs, taken from culture after CMV antigen stimulation. The receptors stem from a human donor in good health (CMV status not recorded). Some clones in this sample may be carry-over from other donors' samples.

The rearrangement uses TRBV6-2 or TRBV6-3 and TRBJ2-5; D uncertain. Germline CDR1 is MNHEY and CDR2 is SVGEGT. The CDR3 sequence is 14 residues long. Deletions cut 3 bases from V and 0 bases from J, with 8 bases between. CDR3 nucleotide sequence: TGTGCCAGCAGTTATCGGATGAACCAAGAGACCCAGTACTTC. Translated, it gives CASSYRMNQETQYF.

The rearrangement uses TRBV18 and TRBJ1-6; D is undetermined. The V and J ends lost 5 bases and 7 bases respectively, with 18 bases between them. Germline CDR1 and CDR2: KGHSH and LQKENI. The CDR3 is 16 residues long. This chain's CDR3 is CASSSNLPGGNSPLHF. For the CDR3, the DNA is TGTGCCAGCTCATCAAACCTCCCGGGTGGCAATTCACCCCTCCACTTT.

The chain carries TRBV20-1 and TRBJ2-5, with D unclear. The V and J ends lost 4 bases and 2 bases respectively, with 5 bases between them. There are 11 residues in the CDR3. The germline gives CDR1 DFQATT, CDR2 SNEGSKA (reference sequence). CDR3: CSATAQETQYF. CDR3 sequence (DNA): TGCAGTGCTACCGCACAAGAGACCCAGTACTTC.

This chain joins TRBV4-1 and TRBJ2-3; D is unclear. The CDR3 runs 16 residues. Germline V gives CDR1 MGHRA, CDR2 YSYEKL. Trimming left V 1 base short and J 5 bases short, with 16 bases between. CDR3 in amino acids: CASSQGVSPGLDTQYF. The CDR3 DNA is TGCGCCAGCAGCCAAGGGGTCTCTCCGGGTTTAGATACGCAGTATTTT.

The chain has TRBV11-2 and TRBJ2-5; 10 bases match TRBD2. Germline CDR1 and CDR2: SGHAT and FQNNGV. CDR3 length: 15 amino acids. Losses at the gene ends were 3 bases for V and 5 bases for J; bases not matched to a gene: 6. The CDR3 region has the DNA TGTGCCAGCAGCTTTGAAGCGGGAGGGCCGGAGACCCAGTACTTC. Amino acid sequence: CASSFEAGGPETQYF.

This chain joins TRBV28 and TRBJ1-3; the D gene is possibly TRBD1 (5 bases). With 2 bases removed from V and 3 bases from J, the gap between germline ends came to 11 bases. Looked up from germline, CDR1 is MDHEN and CDR2 is SYDVKM. This CDR3 comprises 15 residues. The CDR3 sequence: CASSLIGTVGNTIYF. CDR3 nucleotides: TGTGCCAGCAGTTTAATAGGGACGGTTGGAAACACCATATATTTT. Based on the CDR3 plus reference TRBV28 and TRBJ1-3, the full variable domain is DVKVTQSSRYLVKRTGEKVFLECVQDMDHENMFWYRQDPGLGLRLIYFSYDVKMKEKGDIPEGYSVSREKKERFSLILESASTNQTSMYLCASSLIGTVGNTIYFGEGSWLTVV.

The rearrangement uses TRBV24-1 and TRBJ2-1; no clear D. V was clipped by 6 bases and J by 4 bases, with 3 bases between them. Per germline, CDR1 KGHDR and CDR2 SFDVKD. This CDR3 has 11 residues. CDR3 amino acids: CATSIYNEQFF. The CDR3 DNA sequence: TGTGCCACCAGTATTTACAATGAGCAGTTCTTC.

The J gene is TRBJ2-2, the V gene TRBV19, with D hard to call. The CDR3 extends over 15 amino acids. The V gene's germline CDR1 is LNHDA and CDR2 SQIVND (reference sequence). V was pared by 3 bases and J by 1 base, with 9 bases between. Here the CDR3 DNA reads TGTGCCAGTAGTATGTCCTCGCTGAACACCGGGGAGCTGTTTTTT. It is translated as CASSMSSLNTGELFF.

J is TRBJ2-5 and V is TRBV7-2, with TRBD2 matching 7 bases. In germline, CDR1 is SGHTA, CDR2 FQGNSA. The CDR3 covers 14 residues. V lost 5 bases and J lost 0; bases outside the gene matches: 3. The CDR3 reads CASSQGGYQETQYF. CDR3 DNA: TGTGCCAGCAGCCAGGGAGGGTACCAAGAGACCCAGTACTTC.

This chain links TRBV7-6 with TRBJ2-3, with D perhaps assigned TRBD1 or TRBD2 (6 bases each). Trimming removed 4 bases from V and 2 bases from J, with 13 bases in between. Germline assignment: CDR1 SGHVS and CDR2 FNYEAQ. CDR3 length: 15 amino acids. The CDR3 is CASSSRGDVTDTQYF. CDR3 nucleotide sequence: TGTGCCAGCAGCTCAAGGGGGGACGTCACAGATACGCAGTATTTT.

This clonotype has at least ten counts. This rearrangement joins TRBV7-2 to TRBJ1-4; D gene unclear. The germline V and J ends were trimmed by 1 base and 5 bases, with 14 bases remaining between them. The V gene's germline CDR1 is SGHTA and CDR2 FQGNSA. There are 16 residues in the CDR3. The CDR3 loop is CASSLGDTWKNEKLFF. The DNA for the CDR3 is TGTGCCAGCAGCTTAGGAGACACCTGGAAAAATGAAAAACTGTTTTTT.

The V and J genes are TRBV10-3 and TRBJ2-3; perhaps TRBD1 as D (6 bases). Trimming pared 3 bases from V and 2 bases from J, leaving 12 bases between. Germline values: CDR1 ENHRY, CDR2 SYGVKD. The CDR3 length is 15 residues. The CDR3 sequence: CAISERGNPTDTQYF. CDR3 bases: TGTGCCATCAGTGAAAGGGGGAACCCCACAGATACGCAGTATTTT.

The table lists this clonotype with a few counts. The CDR3 nucleotides read TGTGCCAGCAGCTTAGTCGGGTTTCCGGAGACCCAGTACTTC. It specifies CASSLVGFPETQYF. This chain connects TRBV7-8 to TRBJ2-5; D call uncertain. From germline, CDR1 is SGHVS and CDR2 FQNEAQ. The V end lost 1 base, the J end lost 5 bases, and 11 bases lay between the germline ends. The CDR3 loop spans 14 amino acids.

This clonotype occurred a few times. J is TRBJ2-1 and V is TRBV6-1; TRBD2 agrees at 9 bases. Germline V gene lookup returns CDR1 MNHNS and CDR2 SASEGT. V was pared by 4 bases and J by 1 base, with 2 bases of the junction left unmatched. The CDR3 is 15 amino acids. The CDR3 sequence: CASSVAGESYNEQFF. In DNA form, the CDR3 reads TGTGCCAGCAGTGTAGCGGGAGAATCCTACAATGAGCAGTTCTTC.

The J gene is TRBJ1-2, the V gene TRBV15; tentative D call: TRBD1 (5 bases). The CDR3 spans 15 residues. Trimming removed 3 bases from V and 2 bases from J, with 13 bases in between. Germline V gene sequence: CDR1 LNHNV, CDR2 YYDKDF (reference sequence). The CDR3 DNA is TGTGCCACCAGCAGGCCCGGGACCGCGAACTATGGCTACACCTTC. It specifies CATSRPGTANYGYTF.

In this sample, this clonotype turned up a few times. The gene calls are TRBV2 and TRBJ2-1; D is tentatively TRBD1 or TRBD2 (5 bases each). This CDR3 spans 13 amino acids. Germline values: CDR1 SNHLY, CDR2 FYNNEI. V gave up 3 bases and J gave up 6 bases, with 9 bases separating them. The CDR3 protein is CASSEGVVNEQFF. In DNA form, the CDR3 reads TGTGCCAGCAGTGAGGGGGTGGTCAATGAGCAGTTCTTC.

The genes are TRBV30 and TRBJ2-3; 11 bases fit TRBD2. The CDR3 runs to 14 residues. V gave up 4 bases and J gave up 5 bases; unmatched junction bases: 5. CDR1 and CDR2 from the germline V gene are GTSNPN and SVGIG (reference sequence). CDR3 region: CAWIPLAGGDTQYF. CDR3 sequence (DNA): TGTGCCTGGATTCCGCTAGCGGGAGGAGATACGCAGTATTTT.

This clonotype was counted a few times. V and J are TRBV4-1 and TRBJ2-3, with D perhaps matching TRBD1 or TRBD2 (5 bases each). Germline loops: CDR1 MGHRA, CDR2 YSYEKL. This CDR3 comprises 15 residues. Between the trimmed V and J ends, which lost 7 bases and 1 base, there was a span of 15 bases. In DNA, the CDR3 is TGCGCCAGCAACCATCGGGACGGGGGCACAGATACGCAGTATTTT. Its protein is CASNHRDGGTDTQYF.

The V call is TRBV4-3, the J call TRBJ1-2; D may be TRBD1 (5 bases). Trimming pared 1 base from V and 8 bases from J, leaving 14 bases between. CDR3 size: 14 residues. Germline values: CDR1 LGHNA, CDR2 YSLEER. Written as DNA, the CDR3 is TGCGCCAGCAGCCAAGTAAATCAGGGAGTCGGCTACACCTTC. The encoded protein is CASSQVNQGVGYTF.

This clonotype was picked up a small number of times. This chain connects TRBV28 to TRBJ2-7; 13 nucleotides line up with TRBD2. The CDR3 contains 19 residues. Trimming removed 7 bases from V and 4 bases from J; junction bases left unmatched: 19. The germline gives CDR1 MDHEN, CDR2 SYDVKM. In DNA form, the CDR3 reads TGTGCCAGCACCATACCGGGACTAGCGGGACCCGGGCAGCGGTACGAGCAGTACTTC. Protein: CASTIPGLAGPGQRYEQYF.

This rearrangement joins TRBV5-1 to TRBJ2-2; either TRBD1 or TRBD2 may supply D (5 bases each). CDR3 length: 16 residues. Trimming cost V 4 bases and J 4 bases, with 17 bases left between them. Germline lookup yields CDR1 SGHRS and CDR2 YFSETQ. CDR3 sequence: CASSGGTVPGTGELFF. DNA of the CDR3: TGCGCCAGCAGCGGGGGAACCGTCCCCGGCACCGGGGAGCTGTTTTTT.